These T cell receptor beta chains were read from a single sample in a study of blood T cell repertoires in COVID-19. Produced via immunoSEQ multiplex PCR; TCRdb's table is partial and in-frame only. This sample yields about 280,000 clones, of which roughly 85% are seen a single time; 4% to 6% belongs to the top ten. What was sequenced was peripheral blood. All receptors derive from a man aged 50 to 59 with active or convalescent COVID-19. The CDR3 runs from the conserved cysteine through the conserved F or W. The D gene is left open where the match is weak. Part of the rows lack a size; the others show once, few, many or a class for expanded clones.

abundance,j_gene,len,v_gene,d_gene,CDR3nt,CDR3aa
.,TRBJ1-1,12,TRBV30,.,TGTGCCTGGAGTTCGGGGGACACTGAAGCTTTCTTT,CAWSSGDTEAFF
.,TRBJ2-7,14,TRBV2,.,TGTGCCAGCAGTGAAGTGGGGGGAAGGGGCGAGCAGTACTTC,CASSEVGGRGEQYF
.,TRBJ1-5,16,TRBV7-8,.,TGTGCCAGCAGCCCAAAAGGCAGGGTAGGGGTACAGCCCCAGCATTTT,CASSPKGRVGVQPQHF
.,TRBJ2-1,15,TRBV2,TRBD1,TGTGCCAGCAGCGACCCCGGGACAGGGAACTATGAGCAGTTCTTC,CASSDPGTGNYEQFF
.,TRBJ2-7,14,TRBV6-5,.,TGTGCCAGCAGTTCCGGCCCCGGCAGGCGCGAGCAGTACTTC,CASSSGPGRREQYF
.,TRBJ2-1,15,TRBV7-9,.,TGTGCCAGCAGCTCCTTTGGGGCTAGTTACAATGAGCAGTTCTTC,CASSSFGASYNEQFF
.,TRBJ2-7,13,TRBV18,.,TGTGCCAGCTCACCCAGGGACTCGAACGAGCAGTACTTC,CASSPRDSNEQYF
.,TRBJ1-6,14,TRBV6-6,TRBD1,TGTGCCAGCAGCCTCGGACAGGGCAACTCACCCCTCCACTTT,CASSLGQGNSPLHF
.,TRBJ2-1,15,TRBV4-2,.,TGTGCCAGCAGCCAAGAAAGGCCGGGCTACAATGAGCAGTTCTTC,CASSQERPGYNEQFF
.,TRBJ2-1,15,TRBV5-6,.,TGTGCCAGCAGCCCTCGTAGGAGGGAGGAAAATGAGCAGTTCTTC,CASSPRRREENEQFF
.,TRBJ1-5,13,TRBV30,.,TGTGCCTGGAGTGAGGGAGGGGCGAGGCCCCAGCATTTT,CAWSEGGARPQHF
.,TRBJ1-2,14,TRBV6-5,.,TGTGCCAGCAGCCCCGGACAGACTTATGGAGGCTACACCTTC,CASSPGQTYGGYTF
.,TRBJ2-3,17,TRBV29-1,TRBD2,TGCAGCGTTGTAGGGCTAGCGGGAGGGCCTAGCACAGATACGCAGTATTTT,CSVVGLAGGPSTDTQYF
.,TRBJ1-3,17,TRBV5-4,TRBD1,TGTGCCAGCAGCTTGGCCGCCGGGACAGGGGGTGGAAACACCATATATTTT,CASSLAAGTGGGNTIYF
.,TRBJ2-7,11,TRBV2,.,TGTGCCAGCAGCGCAGGGTACGAGCAGTACTTC,CASSAGYEQYF
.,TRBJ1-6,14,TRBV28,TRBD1,TGTGCCAGCAGTTTACAGGGGGAAAATTCACCCCTCCACTTT,CASSLQGENSPLHF
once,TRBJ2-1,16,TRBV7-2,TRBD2,TGTGCCAGCATCCTAGGGACTAGCGGGGGGACCAATGAGCAGTTCTTC,CASILGTSGGTNEQFF
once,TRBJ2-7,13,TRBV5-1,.,TGCGCCAGCAGCTTGGTTAGGGGGTACGAGCAGTACTTC,CASSLVRGYEQYF
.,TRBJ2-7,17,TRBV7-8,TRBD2,TGTGCCAGCAGCTTAGCTTTGGTGGGAGGGACCCCCCACGAGCAGTACTTC,CASSLALVGGTPHEQYF
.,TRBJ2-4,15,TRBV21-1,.,TGTGCCAGCAGCAAAATCGGCGCTGCGGATGACGGTCAGTACTTC,CASSKIGAADDGQYF
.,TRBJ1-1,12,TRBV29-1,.,TGCAGCTCCGAGGCAAGGGGGACTGAAGCTTTCTTT,CSSEARGTEAFF
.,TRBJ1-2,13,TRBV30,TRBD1,TGTGCCTGGAGGGGACAGGGGAGCTATGGCTACACCTTC,CAWRGQGSYGYTF
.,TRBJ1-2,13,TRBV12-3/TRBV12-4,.,TGTGCCAGCAGTTTGGACAGCTTCTTTGGCTACACCTTC,CASSLDSFFGYTF
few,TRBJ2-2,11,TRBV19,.,TGTGCCAGTACCTATACCGGGGAGCTGTTTTTT,CASTYTGELFF
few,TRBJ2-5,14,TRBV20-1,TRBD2,TGCAGTGCTAGTCCTAGACTAGCGGGAGCGACCCAGTACTTC,CSASPRLAGATQYF
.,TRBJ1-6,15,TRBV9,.,TGTGCCAGCAGCCCAAGGGAGGGCCTGAATTCACCCCTCCACTTT,CASSPREGLNSPLHF
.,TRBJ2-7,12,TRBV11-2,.,TGTGCCAGCAGCTCGAGCTCCTACGAGCAGTACTTC,CASSSSSYEQYF
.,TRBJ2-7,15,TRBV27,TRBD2,TGTGCCAGCAGTTTTCCCGGGAGGGCGTCCTACGAGCAGTACTTC,CASSFPGRASYEQYF
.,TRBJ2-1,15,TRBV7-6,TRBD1,TGTGCCAGCAGCTTAGGGACAGGACCTTACAATGAGCAGTTCTTC,CASSLGTGPYNEQFF
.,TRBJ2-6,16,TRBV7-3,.,TGTGCCAGCAGCTTACGATGGAGCTCTGGGGCCAACGTCCTGACTTTC,CASSLRWSSGANVLTF
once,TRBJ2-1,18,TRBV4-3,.,TGCGCCAGCAGCTTAAAGCCCCCAGAGGGAGTGGGGTCCAATGAGCAGTTCTTC,CASSLKPPEGVGSNEQFF
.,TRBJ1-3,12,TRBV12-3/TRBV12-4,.,TGTGCCAGCAGTCCCCTAGGTGACACCATATATTTT,CASSPLGDTIYF
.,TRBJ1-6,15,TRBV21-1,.,TGTGCCAGCAGCGAGGCCGGGACAGCGAATTCACCCCTCCACTTT,CASSEAGTANSPLHF
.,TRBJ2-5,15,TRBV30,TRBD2,TGTGCCTGGAAGTTCCATCTCGGGAGGGCGGAGACCCAGTACTTC,CAWKFHLGRAETQYF
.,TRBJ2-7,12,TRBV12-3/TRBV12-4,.,TGTGCCAGCAATTCAGGAACATACGAGCAGTACTTC,CASNSGTYEQYF
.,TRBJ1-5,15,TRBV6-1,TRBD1,TGTGCCAGCAGTGAAACCCTACAGGGGCGTCAGCCCCAGCATTTT,CASSETLQGRQPQHF
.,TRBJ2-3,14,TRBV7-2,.,TGTGCCAGCAGCTTAGAGCCGGCGGGACGGGCGCAGTATTTT,CASSLEPAGRAQYF
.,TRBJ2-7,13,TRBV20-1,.,TGCAGTGCTAGTGCCCAGGGTGGGTACGAGCAGTACTTC,CSASAQGGYEQYF
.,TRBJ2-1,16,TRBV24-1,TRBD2,TGTGCCACCAGTGACCGAGCGGGAGGGCCTAAGAATGAGCAGTTCTTC,CATSDRAGGPKNEQFF
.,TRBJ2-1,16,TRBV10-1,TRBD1,TGCGCCAGCAGTGGCCCTCCGGGACAGGCTGACAATGAGCAGTTCTTC,CASSGPPGQADNEQFF
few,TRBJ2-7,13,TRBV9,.,TGTGCCAGCAGCGACGGCCTAACTACGCCGCAGTACTTC,CASSDGLTTPQYF
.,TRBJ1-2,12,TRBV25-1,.,TGTGCCAGCACCGGGGTAAACTATGGCTACACCTTC,CASTGVNYGYTF
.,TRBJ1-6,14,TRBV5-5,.,TGTGCCAGCAGCTTGGTTCTCGGTAATTCACCCCTCCACTTT,CASSLVLGNSPLHF
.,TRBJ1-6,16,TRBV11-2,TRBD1,TGTGCCAGCCAGACAGGGGACAGCTCCTATAATTCACCCCTCCACTTT,CASQTGDSSYNSPLHF
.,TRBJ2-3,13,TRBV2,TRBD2,TGTGCCAGCAACGGGCTAGCGGGGAATACGCAGTATTTT,CASNGLAGNTQYF
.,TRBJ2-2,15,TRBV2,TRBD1,TGTGCCAGCAGCCCGGGACAGGGGGTACACCGGGAGCTGTTTTTT,CASSPGQGVHRELFF
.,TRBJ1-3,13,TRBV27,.,TGTGCCAGCAGGTTAACAGGGGGAAACACCATATATTTT,CASRLTGGNTIYF
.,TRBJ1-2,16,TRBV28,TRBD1,TGTGCCAGCAGTCGAGGGACAGGGGTTCTCCCTTATGGCTACACCTTC,CASSRGTGVLPYGYTF
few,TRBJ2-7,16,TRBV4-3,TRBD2,TGCGCCAGCAGCCAAGAGGGCGGGAGTGCGACCTACGAGCAGTACTTC,CASSQEGGSATYEQYF